This T cell receptor (beta chain) was identified in a study of cytomegalovirus exposure and HLA in healthy donors. Study-level information: Unique TCRs numbering some 93 million, obtained from HLA-typed donors, made up an early data release.

Study-wide results and caveats: By a later analysis, the bulk of CMV-associated TCR beta chains appeared HLA-restricted. Cytomegalovirus-associated status was assigned to more than 150 TCR beta chains. Sequencing artifact likely explains a cluster of highly shared sequence variants.

V gave up 0 bases and J gave up 2 bases; unmatched junction bases: 3. In germline, CDR1 is KGHSH, CDR2 LQKENI. This CDR3 spans 16 amino acids. Regarding this clone: Its antigen is undetermined.

The PCR contained 60 Vbeta and 13 Jbeta primers. This table comes from immunoSEQ multiplex PCR, and its TCRdb copy is limited to in-frame clones, with some not included. The top ten clones hold 2.5% of a sample with some 190,000 clones, roughly three quarters of them seen once. The TCR was taken from a woman aged 25 to 39 in good health and CMV-seropositive. The material sequenced was PBMCs. The chain recombines TRBV18 with TRBJ2-3, with TRBD1 identical over 9 bases. The DNA for the CDR3 is TGTGCCAGCTCACCACCGGGGACAGGGCCCACAGATACGCAGTATTTT. Protein: CASSPPGTGPTDTQYF.